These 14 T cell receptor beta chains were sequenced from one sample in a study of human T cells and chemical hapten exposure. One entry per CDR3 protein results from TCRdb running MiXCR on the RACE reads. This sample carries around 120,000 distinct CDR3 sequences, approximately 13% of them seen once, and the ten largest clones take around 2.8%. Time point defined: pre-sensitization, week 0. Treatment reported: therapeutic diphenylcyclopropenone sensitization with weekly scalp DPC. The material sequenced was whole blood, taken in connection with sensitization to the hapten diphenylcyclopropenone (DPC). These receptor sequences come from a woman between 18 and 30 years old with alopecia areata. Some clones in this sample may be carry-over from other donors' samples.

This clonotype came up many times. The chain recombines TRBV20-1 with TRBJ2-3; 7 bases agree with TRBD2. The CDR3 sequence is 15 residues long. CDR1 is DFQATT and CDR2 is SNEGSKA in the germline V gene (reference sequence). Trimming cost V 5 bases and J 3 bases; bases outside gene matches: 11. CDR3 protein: CSAQSGLAATDTQYF. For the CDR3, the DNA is TGCAGTGCTCAATCAGGGCTAGCGGCGACAGATACGCAGTATTTT.

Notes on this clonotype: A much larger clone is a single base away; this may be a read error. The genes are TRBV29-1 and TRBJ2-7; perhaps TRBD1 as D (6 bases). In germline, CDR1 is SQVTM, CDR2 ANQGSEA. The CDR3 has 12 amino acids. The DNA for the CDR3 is TGCAGCGTTTCCACAGGGTACTACGAGCTGTACTTC. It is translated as CSVSTGYYELYF.

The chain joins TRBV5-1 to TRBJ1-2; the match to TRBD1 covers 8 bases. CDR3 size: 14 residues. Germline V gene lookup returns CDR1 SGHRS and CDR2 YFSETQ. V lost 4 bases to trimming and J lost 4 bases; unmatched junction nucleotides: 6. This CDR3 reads CASSRIQGAYGYTF. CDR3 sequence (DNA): TGCGCCAGCAGCCGTATTCAGGGGGCCTATGGCTACACCTTC.

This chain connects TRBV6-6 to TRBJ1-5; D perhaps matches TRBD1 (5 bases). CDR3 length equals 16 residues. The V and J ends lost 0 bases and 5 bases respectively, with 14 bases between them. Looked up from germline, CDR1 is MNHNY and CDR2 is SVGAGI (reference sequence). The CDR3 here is CASSYSTVGDHQPQHF. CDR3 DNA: TGTGCCAGCAGTTACTCGACGGTTGGGGACCATCAGCCCCAGCATTTT.

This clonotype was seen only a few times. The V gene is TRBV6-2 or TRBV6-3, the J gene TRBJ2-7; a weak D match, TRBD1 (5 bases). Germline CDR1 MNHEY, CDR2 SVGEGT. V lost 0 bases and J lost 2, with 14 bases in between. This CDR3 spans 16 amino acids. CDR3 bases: TGTGCCAGCAGTTACTCAAGGGGAAGAATGGCCTACGAGCAGTACTTC. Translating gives CASSYSRGRMAYEQYF.

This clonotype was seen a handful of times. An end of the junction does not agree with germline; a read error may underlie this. The CDR3 region has the DNA TGTGCCAGCTCACCAAATTTGCAGGGAAAAGAGAAGGACTTC. It is translated as CASSPNLQGKEKDF. The chain links TRBV18 to TRBJ2-7, with D possibly being TRBD1 (5 bases). The CDR3 is made up of 14 amino acids. The germline gives CDR1 KGHSH, CDR2 LQKENI. Based on the CDR3 plus reference TRBV18 and TRBJ2-7, the full variable domain is NAGVMQNPRHLVRRRGQEARLRCSPMKGHSHVYWYRQLPEEGLKFMVYLQKENIIDESGMPKERFSAEFPKEGPSILRIQQVVRGDSAAYFCASSPNLQGKEKDFGPGTRLTVT.

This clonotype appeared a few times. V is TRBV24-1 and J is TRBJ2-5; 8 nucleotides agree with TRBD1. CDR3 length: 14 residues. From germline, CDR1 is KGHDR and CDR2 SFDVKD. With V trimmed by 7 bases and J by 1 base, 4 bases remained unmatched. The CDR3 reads CATRSGGLQETQYF. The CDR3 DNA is TGTGCCACCAGGTCAGGGGGCCTCCAAGAGACCCAGTACTTC.

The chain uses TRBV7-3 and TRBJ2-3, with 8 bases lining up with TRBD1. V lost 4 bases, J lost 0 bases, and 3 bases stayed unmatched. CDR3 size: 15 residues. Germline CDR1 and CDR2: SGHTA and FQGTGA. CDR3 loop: CASSSTGVSTDTQYF. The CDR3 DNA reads TGTGCCAGCAGCTCGACAGGGGTGAGCACAGATACGCAGTATTTT.

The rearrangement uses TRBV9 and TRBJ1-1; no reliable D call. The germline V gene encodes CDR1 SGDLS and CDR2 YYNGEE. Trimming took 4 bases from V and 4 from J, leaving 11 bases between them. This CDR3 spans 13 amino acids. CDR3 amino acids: CASSSQVGTEAFF. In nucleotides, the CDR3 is TGTGCCAGCAGCTCCCAAGTGGGCACTGAAGCTTTCTTT.

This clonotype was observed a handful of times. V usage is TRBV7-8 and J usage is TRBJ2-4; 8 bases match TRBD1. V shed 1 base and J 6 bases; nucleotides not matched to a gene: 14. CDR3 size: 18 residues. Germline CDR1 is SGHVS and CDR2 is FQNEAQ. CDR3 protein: CASSLGGQAYAGVNIQYF. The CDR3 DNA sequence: TGTGCCAGCAGCTTAGGGGGACAGGCCTACGCCGGGGTAAACATTCAGTACTTC.

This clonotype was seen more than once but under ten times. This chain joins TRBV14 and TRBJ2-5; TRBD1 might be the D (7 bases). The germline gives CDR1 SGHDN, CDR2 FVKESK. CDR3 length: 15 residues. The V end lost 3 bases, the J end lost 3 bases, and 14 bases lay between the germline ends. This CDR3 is CASSHGGTAKETQYF. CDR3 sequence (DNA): TGTGCCAGCAGCCATGGCGGGACAGCTAAAGAGACCCAGTACTTC.

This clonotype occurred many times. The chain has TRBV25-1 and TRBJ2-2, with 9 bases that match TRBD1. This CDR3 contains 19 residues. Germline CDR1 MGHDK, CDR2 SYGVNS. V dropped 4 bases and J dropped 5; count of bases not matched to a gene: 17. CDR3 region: CASSVVDSPGQGLTGELFF. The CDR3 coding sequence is TGTGCCAGCAGTGTAGTAGATTCACCGGGACAGGGCTTGACCGGGGAGCTGTTTTTT.

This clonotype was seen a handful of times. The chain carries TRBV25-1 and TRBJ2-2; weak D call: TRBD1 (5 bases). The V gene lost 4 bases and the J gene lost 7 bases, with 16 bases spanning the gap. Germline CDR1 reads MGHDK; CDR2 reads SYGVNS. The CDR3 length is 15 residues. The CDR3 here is CASSGGFTAHGELFF. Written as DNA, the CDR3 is TGTGCCAGCAGTGGGGGCTTTACAGCCCACGGGGAGCTGTTTTTT.

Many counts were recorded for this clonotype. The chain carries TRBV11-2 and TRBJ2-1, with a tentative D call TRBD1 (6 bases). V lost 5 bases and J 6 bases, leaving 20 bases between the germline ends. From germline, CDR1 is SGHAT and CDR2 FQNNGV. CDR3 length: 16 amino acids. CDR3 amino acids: CASSAARGPLANEQFF. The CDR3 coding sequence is TGTGCCAGCAGCGCAGCCAGGGGCCCTCTCGCCAATGAGCAGTTCTTC. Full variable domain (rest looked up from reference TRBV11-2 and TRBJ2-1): EAGVAQSPRYKIIEKRQSVAFWCNPISGHATLYWYQQILGQGPKLLIQFQNNGVVDDSQLPKDRFSAERLKGVDSTLKIQPAKLEDSAVYLCASSAARGPLANEQFFGPGTRLTVL.